Each of the 6 T cell receptor beta chains below was sequenced from the same sample in a study of blood T cell repertoires in COVID-19. Here immunoSEQ multiplex PCR was the method, and the copy in TCRdb shows in-frame clones only, minus some. The sample yields 45,000 to 60,000 clones, more than 75% seen once. The sequenced sample was peripheral blood. The receptors come from a man in his fifties or sixties with active or convalescent COVID-19.

This sequence joins TRBV7-6 and TRBJ2-6; D is unclear. This CDR3 comprises 16 residues. V shed 1 base and J shed 4 bases, with 11 bases lying between them. CDR1 and CDR2 from the germline V gene are SGHVS and FNYEAQ. The CDR3 DNA reads as TGTGCCAGCAGCTTAGGTTCGGGTGCCGGGGCCAACGTCCTGACTTTC. Translating it yields CASSLGSGAGANVLTF.

CDR3 sequence (DNA): TGTGCCATCAGGGAGGGCGGGAACACTGAAGCTTTCTTT. Its translation: CAIREGGNTEAFF. V is TRBV10-3 and J is TRBJ1-1, with D uncertain. The CDR3 is 13 amino acids. V was clipped by 6 bases and J by 1 base, with 9 bases between them. CDR1 and CDR2 from the germline V gene are ENHRY and SYGVKD.

The V gene is TRBV20-1, the J gene TRBJ2-5; 11 positions agree with TRBD1. Germline V gene data show CDR1 as DFQATT and CDR2 as SNEGSKA (reference sequence). The V gene end was trimmed by 3 bases and the J gene end by 5 bases; junction bases not matched to a gene: 5. This CDR3 comprises 14 residues. In nucleotides, the CDR3 is TGCAGTGCTAGTAGACGGGACAGGGGGGAGACCCAGTACTTC. Residues: CSASRRDRGETQYF.

V is TRBV27 and J is TRBJ1-4; D unresolved. V lost 5 bases, J lost 0 bases, and 4 bases lay in between. The germline V gene encodes CDR1 MNHEY and CDR2 SMNVEV (reference sequence). The CDR3 has 13 residues. Here the CDR3 reads CASSLSTNEKLFF. The CDR3 DNA follows: TGTGCCAGCAGTCTCTCAACTAATGAAAAACTGTTTTTT.

The genes are TRBV7-9 and TRBJ1-6, with no clear D. The CDR3 covers 17 residues. Looked up from germline, CDR1 is SEHNR and CDR2 is FQNEAQ (reference sequence). The ends were cut back, 1 base at V and 0 bases at J, with 10 bases in the middle. The DNA of the CDR3 is TGTGCCAGCAGCTTAGAGCCTAGTCGCTCCTATAATTCACCCCTCCACTTT. Protein: CASSLEPSRSYNSPLHF.

The sample holds a few counts of this clone. The chain links TRBV14 to TRBJ2-7; a possible D gene is TRBD2 (5 bases). This CDR3 is built from 15 residues. Germline-derived CDR1 and CDR2 are SGHDN and FVKESK. V was clipped by 5 bases and J by 3 bases, with 17 bases between them. As DNA, the CDR3 is TGTGCCAGCAGCGAGGGCCCGGGTAGAAACTACGAGCAGTACTTC. Its translation: CASSEGPGRNYEQYF.